A selection of T cell receptor beta chains follows, all from one sample in a study of CD8 T cells in ankylosing spondylitis. TCRdb re-analysed the 5' RACE reads in MiXCR, keeping a single row per CDR3 protein. Of 650,000 to 800,000 distinct CDR3 sequences listed, 15% to 20% are singletons. The sample was blood, either unsorted or a sorted T cell fraction (not recorded which). Source of these receptors: a male donor with ankylosing spondylitis. Both conserved end residues are part of each CDR3. D genes are given only for firm matches. Size is stated for part of the rows, as once, few or many counts, or as a class when the clone is expanded.

length | size | J | D | V | DNA | CDR3
13 | NA | TRBJ1-1 | TRBD1 | TRBV5-6 | TGTGCCAGCTATTTACAGGGGCACACTGAAGCTTTCTTT | CASYLQGHTEAFF
14 | NA | TRBJ2-3 | TRBD1 | TRBV29-1 | TGCAGCGTTGACGGTTGGCAGGGGGTGGATACGCAGTATTTT | CSVDGWQGVDTQYF
13 | few | TRBJ1-1 | NA | TRBV29-1 | TGCAGCGTTGGGTACAACGATAACACTGAAGCTTTCTTT | CSVGYNDNTEAFF
16 | NA | TRBJ2-7 | NA | TRBV6-5 | TGTGCCAGCAGTTTACAGGAGGGCTTCCCATCTTATGAGCAGTACTTC | CASSLQEGFPSYEQYF
13 | NA | TRBJ2-5 | TRBD1 | TRBV20-1 | TGCAGTGCCAGGACAGGGGGTCTAGAGACCCAGTACTTC | CSARTGGLETQYF
18 | many | TRBJ2-5 | NA | TRBV15 | TGTGCCACCAGCAGAGATAAAATGCAAGCGGAACCTCAAGAGACCCAGTACTTC | CATSRDKMQAEPQETQYF
12 | NA | TRBJ2-1 | TRBD1 | TRBV5-6 | TGTGCCAGCAGCCCAGGGACAGACGGGCAGTTCTTC | CASSPGTDGQFF
16 | few | TRBJ2-5 | TRBD2 | TRBV5-1 | TGCGCCAGCAGCTTGGTGTCTAGCGGGGGGAAAGAGACCCAGTACTTC | CASSLVSSGGKETQYF
13 | many | TRBJ2-3 | NA | TRBV7-2 | TGTGCCAGCAGCTTCGCCGCCCGGGATACGCAGTATTTT | CASSFAARDTQYF
13 | few | TRBJ2-2 | NA | TRBV11-2 | TGTGCCAGCAGCTTAAGGGCCCACGGGGAGCTGTTTTTT | CASSLRAHGELFF
15 | few | TRBJ2-3 | NA | TRBV20-1 | TGCAGTGCTAGAGGCGCTAGCAGGAGTCGCGATACGCAGTATTTT | CSARGASRSRDTQYF
15 | once | TRBJ2-1 | NA | TRBV19 | TGTGCCAGTAGTATAAAGGGGGGGAAGTACAATGAGCAGTTCTTC | CASSIKGGKYNEQFF
16 | few | TRBJ1-2 | TRBD1 | TRBV5-1 | TGCGCCAGCAGCCCGGGGGACAGGGAATTGGCACATGGCTACACCTTC | CASSPGDRELAHGYTF
15 | NA | TRBJ2-2 | NA | TRBV20-1 | TGCAGTGCTAGGGCGTTTGGCAGGGGAGCCGGGGAGCTGTTTTTT | CSARAFGRGAGELFF
16 | NA | TRBJ2-5 | TRBD2 | TRBV2 | TGTGCCATCGGGACTAGCGGGAGGGTGGGCCAAGAGACCCAGTACTTC | CAIGTSGRVGQETQYF
15 | NA | TRBJ2-1 | NA | TRBV7-3 | TGTGCCAGCAGCTTGCACCAGAGCTCCTACAATGAGCAGTTCTTC | CASSLHQSSYNEQFF
16 | many | TRBJ2-7 | TRBD1 | TRBV28 | TGTGCCAGCAGTCCCTGGAGACAGGGTATGGCCTACGAGCAGTACTTC | CASSPWRQGMAYEQYF
14 | many | TRBJ2-1 | NA | TRBV20-1 | TGCAGTGCCATTTCGGGGTGGACCTACAATGAGCAGTTCTTC | CSAISGWTYNEQFF
20 | few | TRBJ2-3 | TRBD2 | TRBV12-3/TRBV12-4 | TGTGCCAGCAGTTTTCGTCCTGGACTAGCGGGGGAAACCAGCACAGATACGCAGTATTTT | CASSFRPGLAGETSTDTQYF
13 | few | TRBJ1-2 | NA | TRBV6-5 | TGTGCCAGCAGTTATTGGCAGGAAGGGGGCTACACCTTC | CASSYWQEGGYTF
14 | NA | TRBJ2-5 | NA | TRBV6-5 | TGTGCCAGCAGTTACTCTGGACAGCAAGAGACCCAGTACTTC | CASSYSGQQETQYF
14 | NA | TRBJ2-1 | NA | TRBV25-1 | TGTGCCAGCAGTGAAGAAGGCTCCTACAATGAGCAGTTCTTC | CASSEEGSYNEQFF
14 | NA | TRBJ2-7 | TRBD1 | TRBV19 | TGTGCCAGTAGACCGGACAGGGCTTCCTACGAGCAGTACTTC | CASRPDRASYEQYF
13 | few | TRBJ2-1 | NA | TRBV7-9 | TGTGCCAGCAGCCGAAACCCTGGGGGGAATAAGTTCTTC | CASSRNPGGNKFF
15 | few | TRBJ2-7 | NA | TRBV20-1 | TGCAGTGCCCTCCAACCGGGACGGAGCTCCTACGAGCAGTACTTC | CSALQPGRSSYEQYF
15 | NA | TRBJ2-3 | TRBD2 | TRBV29-1 | TGCAGCGCCCGGCGTAGAGCGGGGATCACAGATACGCAGTATTTT | CSARRRAGITDTQYF
14 | NA | TRBJ2-1 | TRBD2 | TRBV12-3/TRBV12-4 | TGTGCCAGCAGTACTAGCGGGAGGTACAATGAGCAGTTCTTC | CASSTSGRYNEQFF
14 | many | TRBJ1-4 | NA | TRBV12-3/TRBV12-4 | TGTGCCAGCAGTGAAGGGGGATTAAATGAAAAACTGTTTTTT | CASSEGGLNEKLFF
16 | NA | TRBJ2-6 | TRBD1 | TRBV7-8 | TGTGCCAGCAGCCATACACAGGGGGCTGGGGCCAACGTCCTGACTTTC | CASSHTQGAGANVLTF
16 | few | TRBJ2-5 | NA | TRBV6-5 | TGTGCCAGCAGTTACCCGGGCGGGACGGGCATGGAGACCCAGTACTTC | CASSYPGGTGMETQYF
16 | NA | TRBJ1-5 | TRBD1 | TRBV7-2 | TGTGCCAGCAGCTTAGCGCGACAGGGGGGCGTCCAGCCCCAGCATTTT | CASSLARQGGVQPQHF
11 | many | TRBJ2-1 | NA | TRBV29-1 | TGCAGCGTTGTAATCCGCGATGAGCAGTTCTTC | CSVVIRDEQFF
18 | NA | TRBJ2-1 | TRBD2 | TRBV20-1 | TGCAGTGCGCGACGGGGGACTAGCGGGAGAGGGTCCAACAATGAGCAGTTCTTC | CSARRGTSGRGSNNEQFF
11 | few | TRBJ2-3 | NA | TRBV6-1 | TGTGCCAGCTGGCACACAGATACGCAGTATTTT | CASWHTDTQYF
13 | few | TRBJ2-7 | NA | TRBV20-1 | TGCAGTGCTAGAGGGCAGGACACCTACGAGCAGTACTTC | CSARGQDTYEQYF
14 | NA | TRBJ1-3 | NA | TRBV12-3/TRBV12-4 | TGTGCCAGCAGAACCCGGGGGAGGGGGGACACCATATATTTT | CASRTRGRGDTIYF
16 | NA | TRBJ2-1 | TRBD2 | TRBV5-1 | TGCGCCAGCCAGATTGGGACTAGCGGGGGTTCAGGTGAGCAGTTCTTC | CASQIGTSGGSGEQFF
14 | NA | TRBJ2-7 | TRBD2 | TRBV5-1 | TGCGCCAGCAGCTCTAGCGGGAGTGGTTACGAGCAGTACTTC | CASSSSGSGYEQYF
15 | few | TRBJ2-3 | TRBD2 | TRBV30 | TGTGCCTCAACGACTAGCGGGGCTAGCACAGATACGCAGTATTTT | CASTTSGASTDTQYF
15 | few | TRBJ2-5 | NA | TRBV4-1 | TGCGCCAGCAGCCGGGACCCCAAAAGACAAGAGACCCAGTACTTC | CASSRDPKRQETQYF
16 | many | TRBJ2-1 | NA | TRBV12-3/TRBV12-4 | TGTGCCAGCAGGTCTCCCCTGGGGGCACGGAGTAATGAGCAGTTCTTC | CASRSPLGARSNEQFF
16 | NA | TRBJ2-3 | NA | TRBV12-3/TRBV12-4 | TGTGCCAGCACCTTCCGTGGGTCTACCCACACAGATACGCAGTATTTT | CASTFRGSTHTDTQYF
15 | NA | TRBJ1-1 | TRBD1 | TRBV5-1 | TGCGCCAGCAGCTTGCAAACAGGGGGCTTCACTGAAGCTTTCTTT | CASSLQTGGFTEAFF
14 | NA | TRBJ2-5 | NA | TRBV6-2/TRBV6-3 | TGTGCCAGCAGCCCCTTCCCCGACCGGGAGACCCAGTACTTC | CASSPFPDRETQYF
15 | NA | TRBJ1-1 | NA | TRBV18 | TGTGCCAGCTCACCCCCCGTAGGGATGGGCACTGAAGCTTTCTTT | CASSPPVGMGTEAFF
14 | few | TRBJ2-5 | NA | TRBV5-1 | TGCGCCAGCAGCCCGGACTTGCCCCAAGAGACCCAGTACTTC | CASSPDLPQETQYF
15 | few | TRBJ2-1 | NA | TRBV5-6 | TGTGCCAGCAGCTTTAGGACAGTCTCCTACAATGAGCAGTTCTTC | CASSFRTVSYNEQFF
16 | NA | TRBJ2-2 | TRBD1 | TRBV11-2 | TGTGCCAGCAGCTTAGGGGACAGGGTGGTCACCGGGGAGCTGTTTTTT | CASSLGDRVVTGELFF
15 | NA | TRBJ2-3 | NA | TRBV20-1 | TGCAGTGCTAGAGATTCCCGGGGCGGCACAGATACGCAGTATTTT | CSARDSRGGTDTQYF
13 | few | TRBJ1-2 | NA | TRBV7-9 | TGTGCCAGCAGCCCGCAGCAAGCCTATGGCTACACCTTC | CASSPQQAYGYTF
16 | few | TRBJ2-3 | TRBD1 | TRBV27 | TGTGCCAGCAGTTTAAGAAGAGGGGGCGCAACAGATACGCAGTATTTT | CASSLRRGGATDTQYF
13 | NA | TRBJ1-2 | NA | TRBV3-1 | TGTGCCACCCGAGGGGAGGGAGCCTATGGCTACACCTTC | CATRGEGAYGYTF
13 | few | TRBJ2-2 | NA | TRBV6-5 | TGTGCCAGCAGTTACTCGAAGGCCGGGGAGCTGTTTTTT | CASSYSKAGELFF
13 | NA | TRBJ2-5 | NA | TRBV10-3 | TGTGCCATCAGTGTAGGGGCGCAAGAGACCCAGTACTTC | CAISVGAQETQYF
15 | NA | TRBJ1-2 | NA | TRBV3-1 | TGTGCCAGCAGCCAAGCCCCAGGGATGAACTATGGCTACACCTTC | CASSQAPGMNYGYTF
14 | few | TRBJ1-2 | TRBD1 | TRBV29-1 | TGCAGCGTTGGGCAGGGGGCGGGAAACTATGGCTACACCTTC | CSVGQGAGNYGYTF